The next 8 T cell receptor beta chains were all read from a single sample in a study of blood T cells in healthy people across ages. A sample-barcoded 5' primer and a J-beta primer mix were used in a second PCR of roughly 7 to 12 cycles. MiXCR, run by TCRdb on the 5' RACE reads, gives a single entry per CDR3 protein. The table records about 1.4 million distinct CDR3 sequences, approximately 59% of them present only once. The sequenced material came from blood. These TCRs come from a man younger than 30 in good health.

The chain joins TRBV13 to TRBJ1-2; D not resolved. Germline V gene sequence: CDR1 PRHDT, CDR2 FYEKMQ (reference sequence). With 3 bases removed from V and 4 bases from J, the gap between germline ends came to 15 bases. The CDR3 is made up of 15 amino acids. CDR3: CASSFATGGAYGYTF. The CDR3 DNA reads TGTGCCAGCAGCTTTGCGACCGGAGGTGCCTATGGCTACACCTTC.

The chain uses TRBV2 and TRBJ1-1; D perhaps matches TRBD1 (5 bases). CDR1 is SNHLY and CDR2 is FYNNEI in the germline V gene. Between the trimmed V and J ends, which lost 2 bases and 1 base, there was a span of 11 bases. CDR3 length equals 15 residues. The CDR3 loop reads CASSESWGKNTEAFF. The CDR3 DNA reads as TGTGCCAGCAGTGAATCCTGGGGGAAGAACACTGAAGCTTTCTTT.

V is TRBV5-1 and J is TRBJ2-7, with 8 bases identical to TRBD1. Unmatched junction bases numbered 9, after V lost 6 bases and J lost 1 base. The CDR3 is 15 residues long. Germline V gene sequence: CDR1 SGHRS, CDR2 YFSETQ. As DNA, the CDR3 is TGCGCCAGCACCTTTGGGACAGGCGAATCCTACGAGCAGTACTTC. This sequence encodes CASTFGTGESYEQYF.

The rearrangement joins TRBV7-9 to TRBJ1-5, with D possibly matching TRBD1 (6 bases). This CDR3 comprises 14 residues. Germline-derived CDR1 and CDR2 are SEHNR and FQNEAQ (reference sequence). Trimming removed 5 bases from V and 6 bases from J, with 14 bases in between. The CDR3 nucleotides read TGTGCCAGCAGCCTCGACGGCAGGGGTCAGCCCCAGCATTTT. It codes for CASSLDGRGQPQHF.

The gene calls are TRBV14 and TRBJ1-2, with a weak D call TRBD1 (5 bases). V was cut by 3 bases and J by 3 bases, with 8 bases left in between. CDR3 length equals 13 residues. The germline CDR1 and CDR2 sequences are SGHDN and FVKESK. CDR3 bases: TGTGCCAGCAGCCAGAGCAGGGACTATGGCTACACCTTC. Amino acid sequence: CASSQSRDYGYTF.

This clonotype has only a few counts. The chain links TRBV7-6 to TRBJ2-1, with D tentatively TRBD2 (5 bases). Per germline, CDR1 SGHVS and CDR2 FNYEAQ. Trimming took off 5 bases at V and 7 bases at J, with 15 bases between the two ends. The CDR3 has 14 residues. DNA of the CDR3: TGTGCCAGCAGCCCTACCCCTAGCCGGAATGAGCAGTTCTTC. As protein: CASSPTPSRNEQFF.

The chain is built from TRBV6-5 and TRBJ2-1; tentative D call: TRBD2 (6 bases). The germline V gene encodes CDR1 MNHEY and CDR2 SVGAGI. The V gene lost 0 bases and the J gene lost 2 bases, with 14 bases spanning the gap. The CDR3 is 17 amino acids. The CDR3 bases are TGTGCCAGCAGTTACTCGACGGCTAGCGCGACCTACAATGAGCAGTTCTTC. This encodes CASSYSTASATYNEQFF.

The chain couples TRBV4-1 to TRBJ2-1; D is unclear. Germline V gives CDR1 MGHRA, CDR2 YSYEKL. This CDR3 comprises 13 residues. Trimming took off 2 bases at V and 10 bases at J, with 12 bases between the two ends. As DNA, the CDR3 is TGCGCCAGCAGCCAAAAAGGCGACTGGGAGCAGTTCTTC. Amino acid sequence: CASSQKGDWEQFF.